The entry below gives a single TCR beta chain sequence along with its context. TCRdb's copy holds only in-frame clones and misses some; the assay was immunoSEQ multiplex PCR. Of 80,000 or so clones listed, approximately 90% are singletons. This sample was taken from a study of T cell changes during pregnancy in multiple sclerosis. With 5 bases removed from V and 2 bases from J, the gap between germline ends came to 15 bases. The CDR3 is made up of 15 amino acids. Germline V gene lookup returns CDR1 SEHNR and CDR2 FQNEAQ (reference sequence). Here the sequenced sample was peripheral blood, taken before pregnancy. The sequence came from a female donor with multiple sclerosis, enrolled in a pregnancy study. J is TRBJ1-1 and V is TRBV7-9; D might be TRBD1 (6 bases). The CDR3: CASSPRRGGNTEAFF. In DNA form, the CDR3 reads TGTGCCAGCAGCCCACGGAGGGGGGGAAACACTGAAGCTTTCTTT.